The 28 T cell receptor beta chains below all came from one sample that was sequenced in a study of regulatory and conventional T cells in RAG deficiency. Measured with immunoSEQ multiplex PCR; TCRdb has only the in-frame clones, and not every one. Among fewer than 35,000 clones listed, about 88% were seen once. These same data were also listed under a study on regulatory T cells. Per that study: The primer mix had 52 TRBV and 13 TRBJ primers.

Sequences were obtained from CD8+ T cells sorted from blood. Receptor source: a human donor in good health.

The CDR3 spells CAWSVGLPMTLINYGYTF. CDR3 bases: TGTGCCTGGAGTGTAGGGTTGCCGATGACGCTAATAAACTATGGCTACACCTTC. The rearrangement links TRBV30 to TRBJ1-2; D is unresolved. This CDR3 comprises 18 residues. Germline CDR1 reads GTSNPN; CDR2 reads SVGIG (reference sequence). Trimming pared 0 bases from V and 2 bases from J, leaving 22 bases between. The complete variable domain, with remaining parts taken from reference TRBV30 and TRBJ1-2, reads SQTIHQWPATLVQPVGSPLSLECTVEGTSNPNLYWYRQAAGRGLQLLFYSVGIGQISSEVPQNLSASRPQDRQFILSSKKLLLSDSGFYLCAWSVGLPMTLINYGYTFGSGTRLTVV.

The chain carries TRBV12-1 and TRBJ1-2; the tabulated D call, TRBD1, remains unverified against the DNA. TRBV12-1 has pseudogene status. CDR3 length: 11 residues. This CDR3 is CASSSNHGYTF. The DNA for the CDR3 is TGTGCCAGCAGCTCAAATCATGGCTACACCTTC.

Of note for this clone: This sample also contains other DNA sequences that code for the same CDR3. DNA of the CDR3: TGTGCCAGCAGCTTAGGGCAGGGTCCGTCCTACGAGCAGTACTTC. Its protein is CASSLGQGPSYEQYF. This chain uses TRBV7-8 with TRBJ2-7, with a tentative D call TRBD1 (5 bases). V was shortened by 1 base and J by 1 base, with 11 bases between the two germline ends. The CDR3 contains 15 residues. Germline CDR1 and CDR2: SGHVS and FQNEAQ.

This chain connects TRBV21-1 to TRBJ1-2. TRBV21-1 is described as a pseudogene. CDR3 size: 16 residues. CDR3 coding DNA: TGTGCCAGCAGCGCCGGGACTCTCAACCGAGACTATGGCTACACCTTC. This translates into CASSAGTLNRDYGYTF.

CDR3 in amino acids: CASSSLATGGEKLFF. The CDR3 bases are TGTGCCAGCAGTTCCCTGGCGACAGGGGGGGAAAAACTGTTTTTT. The genes are TRBV21-1 and TRBJ1-4; TRBD1 is the table's D call and was not checked against the DNA. TRBV21-1 is annotated as a pseudogene. CDR3 length equals 15 residues.

J is TRBJ2-1 and V is TRBV5-1; D is perhaps TRBD2 (6 bases). The CDR3 totals 16 residues. The V gene's germline CDR1 is SGHRS and CDR2 YFSETQ. V lost 0 bases and J lost 2, with 12 bases in between. Written as DNA, the CDR3 is TGCGCCAGCAGCTTGGCTGAGACTAGAACCTACAATGAGCAGTTCTTC. This encodes CASSLAETRTYNEQFF.

This clone occurred a few times. The chain couples TRBV5-8 to TRBJ2-7; 7 nucleotides agree with TRBD1. The J segment lost 5 bases and the V segment lost 4 bases, leaving 6 bases of the junction unmatched. Germline values: CDR1 SGHTS, CDR2 YDEGEE. The CDR3 is made up of 13 amino acids. CDR3 DNA sequence: TGTGCCAGCAGCCCACAGGGGAACCACGAGCAGTACTTC. This codes for CASSPQGNHEQYF.

V and J are TRBV7-9 and TRBJ2-7; no clear D. In germline, CDR1 is SEHNR, CDR2 FQNEAQ (reference sequence). V was cut by 7 bases and J by 0 bases, with 10 bases left in between. CDR3 size: 13 residues. CDR3 region: CASNEDYSYEQYF. Here the CDR3 DNA reads TGTGCCAGCAATGAGGATTACTCCTACGAGCAGTACTTC. Drawing the rest from reference TRBV7-9 and TRBJ2-7, the complete variable domain is DTGVSQNPRHKITKRGQNVTFRCDPISEHNRLYWYRQTLGQGPEFLTYFQNEAQLEKSRLLSDRFSAERPKGSFSTLEIQRTEQGDSAMYLCASNEDYSYEQYFGPGTRLTVT.

The V and J genes are TRBV2 and TRBJ2-1; TRBD2 matches 13 bases. V was clipped by 2 bases and J by 7 bases; unmatched bases: 5. The CDR3 extends over 16 amino acids. Germline loops: CDR1 SNHLY, CDR2 FYNNEI. The CDR3 spells CASSETLAGGLNEQFF. The DNA of the CDR3 is TGTGCCAGCAGTGAAACACTAGCGGGAGGGCTGAATGAGCAGTTCTTC.

The genes are TRBV7-6 and TRBJ2-7, with 7 bases lining up with TRBD2. CDR3 size: 16 residues. J lost 2 bases, V lost 5 bases, and 12 bases had no gene match. Germline CDR1 reads SGHVS; CDR2 reads FNYEAQ. CDR3 protein: CASSPGIREGAYEQYF. CDR3 DNA: TGTGCCAGCAGCCCAGGGATCAGGGAGGGCGCCTACGAGCAGTACTTC.

This chain uses TRBV5-6 with TRBJ2-2, with D perhaps matching TRBD2 (6 bases). The CDR3 totals 18 residues. V dropped 5 bases and J dropped 3 bases, with 23 bases sitting between them. Germline CDR1 is SGHDT and CDR2 is YYEEEE. The CDR3 spells CASRREWSDTGYTGELFF. The CDR3 DNA is TGTGCCAGCAGGCGGGAATGGTCGGATACGGGCTACACCGGGGAGCTGTTTTTT.

CDR3 residues: CATSQSISTDTQYF. Here the CDR3 DNA reads TGTGCCACCTCTCAGAGCATTAGCACAGATACGCAGTATTTT. This rearrangement joins TRBV6-5 to TRBJ2-3; D not certain. The germline gives CDR1 MNHEY, CDR2 SVGAGI. Trimming cost V 10 bases and J 0 bases, with 14 bases left between them. The CDR3 runs 14 residues.

The V and J genes are TRBV11-2 and TRBJ2-2; D possibly corresponds to TRBD1 (5 bases). Germline-derived CDR1 and CDR2 are SGHAT and FQNNGV. V lost 0 bases to trimming and J lost 0 bases, with 14 bases between them. The CDR3 is 18 residues long. The CDR3 coding sequence is TGTGCCAGCAGCTTAGACCCTTTTACAGGCGCGAACACCGGGGAGCTGTTTTTT. As protein: CASSLDPFTGANTGELFF.

J is TRBJ1-2 and V is TRBV29-1, with 9 nucleotides matching TRBD1. Trimming removed 7 bases from V and 8 bases from J; junction bases left unmatched: 11. Germline V gene sequence: CDR1 SQVTM, CDR2 ANQGSEA. This CDR3 spans 13 amino acids. The CDR3 sequence: CSALQGAVRGYTF. The CDR3 nucleotides read TGCAGCGCTTTACAGGGGGCAGTGAGAGGCTACACCTTC.

The chain links TRBV6-5 to TRBJ2-3; the match to TRBD2 covers 13 bases. The junction had 5 bases not matched to a gene; V was cut back by 5 bases and J by 6 bases. CDR3 size: 15 residues. CDR1 and CDR2 from the germline V gene are MNHEY and SVGAGI. The CDR3 is CASSPLAGGLDTQYF. In DNA form, the CDR3 reads TGTGCCAGCAGTCCACTAGCGGGGGGGCTGGATACGCAGTATTTT.

The V gene is TRBV19, the J gene TRBJ1-1, with a weak D call TRBD1 (5 bases). The V gene lost 5 bases and the J gene lost 4 bases, with 14 bases spanning the gap. Germline-derived CDR1 and CDR2 are LNHDA and SQIVND (reference sequence). This CDR3 has 14 residues. CDR3 region: CASSFGEGTTEAFF. CDR3 in DNA: TGTGCCAGTAGTTTTGGGGAGGGGACCACTGAAGCTTTCTTT.

J is TRBJ1-1 and V is TRBV28; D unresolved. V shed 4 bases and J shed 5 bases, with 5 bases lying between them. This CDR3 region has 11 residues. Per the germline V gene, CDR1 is MDHEN and CDR2 is SYDVKM. CDR3 DNA sequence: TGTGCCAGCAGTTATTGGACTGAAGCTTTCTTT. The encoded protein is CASSYWTEAFF.

By sample fraction, this clone is medium-sized. The J gene is TRBJ1-4, the V gene TRBV7-9; D ambiguous. This CDR3 has 13 residues. V lost 7 bases and J 4 bases, leaving 10 bases between the germline ends. CDR1 SEHNR and CDR2 FQNEAQ come from the germline V gene (reference sequence). The CDR3 coding sequence is TGTGCCAGCACCCTGGGGAGTAATGAAAAACTGTTTTTT. Its protein product is CASTLGSNEKLFF.

This rearrangement joins TRBV5-1 to TRBJ2-4, with TRBD1 matching over 9 bases. The trim removed 1 base at V and 2 bases at J, leaving 4 bases unmatched. CDR1 is SGHRS, CDR2 YFSETQ, per germline. The CDR3 has 16 amino acids. CDR3 in DNA: TGCGCCAGCAGCTTGAGGACAGGGGTATCCAAAAACATTCAGTACTTC. Translating it yields CASSLRTGVSKNIQYF.

The chain carries TRBV12-5 and TRBJ2-7; a weak D match, TRBD2 (6 bases). The CDR3 is 14 residues long. Germline loops: CDR1 LGHNT, CDR2 FRNRAP. Trimming shortened V by 4 bases and J by 3 bases, and 13 bases separated the two germline ends. CDR3 region: CASGSFGRGYEQYF. CDR3 in DNA: TGTGCTAGTGGTTCGTTTGGGCGGGGCTACGAGCAGTACTTC.

The V gene is TRBV25-1, the J gene TRBJ2-1, with 13 bases lining up with TRBD2. V was clipped by 2 bases and J by 4 bases; unmatched bases: 2. CDR1 and CDR2 from the germline V gene are MGHDK and SYGVNS. This CDR3 is built from 16 residues. CDR3 bases: TGTGCCAGCAGTGAACCGGGACTAGCGGGATACAATGAGCAGTTCTTC. It is translated as CASSEPGLAGYNEQFF. The full variable domain, in which reference TRBV25-1 and TRBJ2-1 provide the parts outside the CDR3, is EADIYQTPRYLVIGTGKKITLECSQTMGHDKMYWYQQDPGMELHLIHYSYGVNSTEKGDLSSESTVSRIRTEHFPLTLESARPSHTSQYLCASSEPGLAGYNEQFFGPGTRLTVL.

The chain combines TRBV11-2 with TRBJ1-1; no definite D call. Trimming left V 1 base short and J 3 bases short, with 12 bases between. Germline lookup yields CDR1 SGHAT and CDR2 FQNNGV. This CDR3 contains 15 residues. The CDR3 DNA reads TGTGCCAGCAGCTTAGGTCTAGGGCGGTACACTGAAGCTTTCTTT. It yields the protein CASSLGLGRYTEAFF.

V and J are TRBV27 and TRBJ2-1, with D unresolved. Germline V gene data show CDR1 as MNHEY and CDR2 as SMNVEV (reference sequence). The CDR3 has 13 residues. Between the trimmed V and J ends, which lost 5 bases and 7 bases, there was a span of 12 bases. The CDR3 nucleotides are TGTGCCAGCAGTCAGTTGGCCAGGAATGAGCAGTTCTTC. Protein product: CASSQLARNEQFF.

Only one count was recorded for this clone. The chain links TRBV4-1 to TRBJ2-2; TRBD2 matches 12 bases. The V segment lost 3 bases and the J segment 7 bases; nucleotides outside the gene matches: 9. The CDR3 is 17 amino acids. Germline CDR1 MGHRA, CDR2 YSYEKL. The CDR3 region is CASSQPLAGGRYGELFF. For the CDR3, the DNA is TGCGCCAGCAGCCAGCCTCTAGCGGGGGGGCGGTACGGGGAGCTGTTTTTT.

The chain uses TRBV27 and TRBJ2-7; D call uncertain. Germline loops: CDR1 MNHEY, CDR2 SMNVEV (reference sequence). There are 16 residues in the CDR3. Trimming took 5 bases from V and 1 from J, leaving 18 bases between them. The DNA for the CDR3 is TGTGCCAGCAGTAAAGCAGGTCTTCAACCTTCCTACGAGCAGTACTTC. It is translated as CASSKAGLQPSYEQYF.

This rearrangement joins TRBV28 to TRBJ2-7; D is undetermined. The CDR3 contains 12 residues. Trimming took 5 bases from V and 7 from J, leaving 12 bases between them. Germline V CDR1 and CDR2: MDHEN, SYDVKM. CDR3 in amino acids: CASSGPNSEQYF. Here the CDR3 DNA reads TGTGCCAGCAGTGGACCCAATTCAGAGCAGTACTTC.

This chain uses TRBV20-1 with TRBJ2-1, with D unclear. CDR3 length equals 10 residues. The germline gives CDR1 DFQATT, CDR2 SNEGSKA (reference sequence). V lost 6 bases and J lost 12, with 12 bases in between. The CDR3 DNA is TGCAGTGCCGGAGACACGTCGCAGTTCTTC. It encodes CSAGDTSQFF.

This clone was detected a few times. J is TRBJ1-3 and V is TRBV19; D not certain. The germline V and J ends were trimmed by 5 bases and 5 bases, with 10 bases remaining between them. Germline values: CDR1 LNHDA, CDR2 SQIVND (reference sequence). The CDR3 runs 13 residues. In DNA, the CDR3 is TGTGCCAGTAGTGGCAGTTTGAGAAACACCATATATTTT. Translating it yields CASSGSLRNTIYF.